This T cell receptor beta chain was identified in a study of Ad26.COV2.S vaccination and SARS-CoV-2 variants (dated by TCRdb to about 2021). Notes on the research overall: Vaccine-arm donors were drawn from COV1001, a multicentre, randomized, double-blind, placebo-controlled phase I-IIa trial of Ad26.COV2.S in healthy adults. Ad26.COV2.S was given intramuscularly at 5x10^10 or 1x10^11 viral particles, as a single shot or as two shots 56 days apart. Sequencing of the TCRbeta repertoire served to evaluate the specificity and breadth of SARS-CoV-2-reactive T cell receptors following Ad26.COV2.S vaccination. The TCR-sequenced set comprised approximately 32 samples: some 19 Ad26.COV2.S vaccine recipients, 5 placebo recipients and 8 SARS-CoV-2 convalescent individuals. Trial participants were randomized into five groups of five, in which low-dose or high-dose Ad26.COV2.S was given once or twice, or placebo was given on both occasions. Blinding of investigators to trial group allocation was maintained during experiments and outcome assessment. Study-level results and caveats: It was noted by the authors that total T cell responses may have been underestimated by the TCR breadth and depth analyses. After vaccination, substantial breadth of spike-specific CD8+ and CD4+ T cell responses was reported. The study was not powered for comparison of responses between vaccine doses or regimens. Vaccine and placebo recipients had similar non-spike TCR breadth, a finding consistent with the vaccine containing only spike. Ad26.COV2.S recipients had higher spike-specific TCR breadth than placebo recipients (P = 0.0014).

With regard to this clone: What this receptor recognizes is not known. Per-base qualities were not stored, and no clone one base away is much larger.

The immunoSEQ Assay was the method used to sequence TCRbeta CDR3 regions. After extraction, genomic DNA underwent amplification by bias-controlled multiplex PCR, followed by high-throughput sequencing. The published analysis was carried out like this. To quantify the absolute abundance of every unique TCRbeta CDR3 region, sequences were collapsed and filtered. T cell fraction was estimated by normalizing TCRbeta template counts to usable DNA, which was measured by amplifying reference genes present in all nucleated cells. Repertoire TCRs were annotated as SARS-CoV-2-specific by exact matching of V gene, CDR3 amino acid sequence and J gene to a known reactive TCR set. The reference SARS-CoV-2 TCR set came from MIRA and was filtered for enrichment in COVID-19-positive ImmuneCODE repertoires, removing public or cross-reactive TCRs. Drawing on the MIRA antigens, annotated TCRs were analysed further at the level of specific ORF or position within ORF. Breadth was defined as the number of annotated unique rearrangements divided by the total number of unique productive rearrangements, and depth was defined as the summed frequency of the annotated unique rearrangements. Two-sided Wilcoxon rank-sum tests were applied when comparing TCR breadth between groups. TCRdb took over this immuneACCESS table, retaining in-frame rearrangements with V and J assigned. Such tables are incomplete; in checked studies, under half of the missing clones stem from an unresolved V gene, and the remainder is unexplained. That table gives V, J and clone size, and the DNA gave D and trimming. This sample is represented by 380,000 or so clones; around four fifths of them were singletons. The biggest ten clones account for around 7% of the sample.

According to the study, the label for this sample's treatment or condition signals: about 20 received Ad26.COV2.S at low or high dose, single or two shots; about 5 received placebo; per-sample allocation not given. For vaccine and placebo recipients, the sequenced repertoires came from samples collected on day 63 after the first injection. Between 29 July and 7 August 2020, Cohort 1b enrolled 20 to 30 adults aged 18-55 years at one site in Boston, USA. Ad26.COV2.S was a replication-incompetent adenovirus type 26 vector expressing a prefusion-stabilized SARS-CoV-2 spike protein from the original Wuhan strain. The CDR3 has 13 amino acids, counting the end cysteine and phenylalanine. Kept here is only the CDR3 DNA, which spans 39 bases and is read in frame from base 1. The germline V gene sets CDR1 to SGDLS and CDR2 to YYNGEE. V and J lose 7 bases and 2 bases, and a span of 12 bases separates them.

In this chain, TRBV9 is recombined with TRBJ2-5; a weak D assignment points to TRBD2 (6 bases agree). This sequence originates from a person aged 18-60 years who received the Ad26.COV2.S COVID-19 vaccine or a placebo. Sample: peripheral blood, taken in a trial of Ad26.COV2.S vaccine versus placebo. This receptor has the CDR3 CASSRLVQETQYF. In nucleotides, the sequence is TGTGCCAGCTCCCGACTAGTACAAGAGACCCAGTACTTC.